The text below deals with one T cell receptor beta chain. The antigen remains unidentified. Unmatched junction bases numbered 9, after V lost 7 bases and J lost 2 bases. The germline V gene encodes CDR1 LNHNV and CDR2 YYDKDF (reference sequence). This CDR3 contains 15 residues. These data originate in a study of T-cell reconstitution after alpha-beta-depleted transplantation in children. General observations from the study: T cells produced anew were the main source of T-cell counts and diversity one year after transplant. Alpha-beta T cells about two months after transplant reportedly derived from several hundred expanded graft clones.

A TCRbeta library incorporating unique molecular identifiers was prepared. Each CDR3 protein is one row after TCRdb ran MiXCR on the PCR reads. Of roughly 400,000 distinct CDR3 sequences in the sample, about 45% were seen once. This receptor was identified in a girl aged 2 to 9 with aplastic anemia, due to receive a stem cell transplant. The genes are TRBV15 and TRBJ2-3; 7 bases line up with TRBD1. The sequencing used PBMCs, collected before TCRalphabeta/CD19-depleted stem cell transplant. CDR3 in DNA: TGTGCCACCAACCAGGGACAGACCATCACAGATACGCAGTATTTT. It yields the protein CATNQGQTITDTQYF.